The rows below give T cell receptor beta chains drawn from one sample of a study of metastatic and nonmetastatic thyroid tumors. MiXCR reprocessed the PCR reads for TCRdb. The data hold fewer than 40,000 clones, with around 31% observed a single time. The source material was tumor tissue. These receptors were obtained from a female donor with papillary thyroid cancer or a benign thyroid nodule (not recorded which). Some clones in this sample may be carry-over from other donors' samples. Both conserved end residues are part of each CDR3. D genes are given only for firm matches. The size of a clone is reported for some rows only, either as once, few or many, or as a class for expanded clones.

few,TRBV2,TRBJ1-2,TRBD1,TGTGCCAGCAGCGGACAGGGGAACTATGGCTACACCTTC,CASSGQGNYGYTF
many,TRBV6-5,TRBJ2-1,TRBD2,TGTGCCAGCAGTTACTCCCGGACTAGCGGAAATGAGCAGTTCTTC,CASSYSRTSGNEQFF
many,TRBV15,TRBJ1-5,NA,TGTGCCACCAGCAGAGATACCGGCCTAGGGGTATATAGCAATCAGCCCCAGCATTTT,CATSRDTGLGVYSNQPQHF
NA,TRBV27,TRBJ1-5,NA,TGTGCCAGCAGTTTAATAGCAGGGGTTCAGCCCCAGCATTTT,CASSLIAGVQPQHF
NA,TRBV6-6,TRBJ1-1,TRBD1,TGTGCCACCAGGTACTCTACCCCAGGGGGTGAAGCTTTCTTT,CATRYSTPGGEAFF
NA,TRBV19,TRBJ2-7,NA,TGTGCCAGTAGTATCACGGCCGCCTACGAGCAGTACTTC,CASSITAAYEQYF
few,TRBV6-5,TRBJ2-5,NA,TGTGCCAGCAGTTACTCAGGAGGGGGGCAAGAGACCCAGTACTTC,CASSYSGGGQETQYF
few,TRBV6-5,TRBJ2-3,TRBD2,TGTGCCAGCAGTTACTTCTCTAGCGGATTCACAGATACGCAGTATTTT,CASSYFSSGFTDTQYF
few,TRBV2,TRBJ1-3,NA,TGTGCCAGCAGGTCTGCATTCTCTGGAAACACCATATATTTT,CASRSAFSGNTIYF
few,TRBV12-3/TRBV12-4,TRBJ1-5,NA,TGTGCCAGCAGTTCCGGGACGGAAAATCAGCCCCAGCATTTT,CASSSGTENQPQHF